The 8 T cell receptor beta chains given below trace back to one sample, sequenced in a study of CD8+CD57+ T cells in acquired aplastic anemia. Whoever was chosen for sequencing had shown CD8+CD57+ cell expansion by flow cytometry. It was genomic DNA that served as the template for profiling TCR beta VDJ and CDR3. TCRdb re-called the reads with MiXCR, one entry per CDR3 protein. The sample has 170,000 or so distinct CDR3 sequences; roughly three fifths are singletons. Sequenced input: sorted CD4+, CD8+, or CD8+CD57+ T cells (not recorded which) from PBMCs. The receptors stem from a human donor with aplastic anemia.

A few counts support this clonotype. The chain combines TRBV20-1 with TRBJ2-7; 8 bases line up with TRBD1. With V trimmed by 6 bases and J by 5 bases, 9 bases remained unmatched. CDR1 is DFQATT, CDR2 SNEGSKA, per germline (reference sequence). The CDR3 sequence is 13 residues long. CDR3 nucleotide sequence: TGCAGTGCAAAAGACAGGGGTGACCACGAGCAGTACTTC. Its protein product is CSAKDRGDHEQYF.

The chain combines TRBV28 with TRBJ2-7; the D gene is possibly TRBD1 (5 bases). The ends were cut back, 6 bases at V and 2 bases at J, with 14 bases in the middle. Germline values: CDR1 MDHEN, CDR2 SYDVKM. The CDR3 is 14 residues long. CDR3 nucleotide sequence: TGTGCCAGCAGGGAAGGGTGGGGCACCTACGAGCAGTACTTC. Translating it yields CASREGWGTYEQYF.

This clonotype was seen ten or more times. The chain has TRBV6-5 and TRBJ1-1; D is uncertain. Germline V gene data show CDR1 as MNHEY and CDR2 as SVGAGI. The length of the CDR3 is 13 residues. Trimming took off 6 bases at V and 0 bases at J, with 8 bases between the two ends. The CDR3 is CASRNNMNTEAFF. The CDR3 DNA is TGTGCCAGCAGGAACAACATGAACACTGAAGCTTTCTTT.

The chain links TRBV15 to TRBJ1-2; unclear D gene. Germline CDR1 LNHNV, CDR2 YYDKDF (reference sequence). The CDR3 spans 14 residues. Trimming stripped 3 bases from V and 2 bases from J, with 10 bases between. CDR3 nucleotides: TGTGCCACCAGCAGGACCGGATTAAACTATGGCTACACCTTC. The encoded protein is CATSRTGLNYGYTF.

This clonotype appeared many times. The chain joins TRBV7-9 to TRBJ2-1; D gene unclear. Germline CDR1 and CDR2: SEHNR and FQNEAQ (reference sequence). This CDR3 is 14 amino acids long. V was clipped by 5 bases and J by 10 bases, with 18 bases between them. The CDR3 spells CASSETSGPPEQFF. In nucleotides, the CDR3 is TGTGCCAGCAGCGAAACCTCCGGGCCCCCGGAGCAGTTCTTC.

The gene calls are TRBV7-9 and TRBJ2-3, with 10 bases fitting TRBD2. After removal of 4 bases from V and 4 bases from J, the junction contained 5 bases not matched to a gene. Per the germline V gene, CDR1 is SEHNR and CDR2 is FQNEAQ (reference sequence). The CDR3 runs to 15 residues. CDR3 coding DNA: TGTGCCAGCAGCTGGACTAGCGGAGCCCCAGATACGCAGTATTTT. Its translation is CASSWTSGAPDTQYF.

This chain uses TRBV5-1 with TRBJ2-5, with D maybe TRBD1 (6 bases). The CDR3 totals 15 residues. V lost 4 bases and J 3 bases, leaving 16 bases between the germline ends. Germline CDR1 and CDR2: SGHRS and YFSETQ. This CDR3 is CASSDDRDTKETQYF. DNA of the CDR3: TGCGCCAGCAGCGACGACCGGGACACTAAAGAGACCCAGTACTTC. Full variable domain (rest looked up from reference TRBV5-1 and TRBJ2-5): KAGVTQTPRYLIKTRGQQVTLSCSPISGHRSVSWYQQTPGQGLQFLFEYFSETQRNKGNFPGRFSGRQFSNSRSEMNVSTLELGDSALYLCASSDDRDTKETQYFGPGTRLLVL.

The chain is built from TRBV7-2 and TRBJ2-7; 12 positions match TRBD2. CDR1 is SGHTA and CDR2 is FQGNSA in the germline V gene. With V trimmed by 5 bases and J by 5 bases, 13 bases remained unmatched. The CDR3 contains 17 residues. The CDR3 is CASSTPELAGGLNEQYF. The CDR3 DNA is TGTGCCAGCAGCACCCCCGAACTAGCGGGGGGTCTCAACGAGCAGTACTTC. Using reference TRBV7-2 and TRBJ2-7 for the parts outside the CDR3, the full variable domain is GAGVSQSPSNKVTEKGKDVELRCDPISGHTALYWYRQSLGQGLEFLIYFQGNSAPDKSGLPSDRFSAERTGGSVSTLTIQRTQQEDSAVYLCASSTPELAGGLNEQYFGPGTRLTVT.